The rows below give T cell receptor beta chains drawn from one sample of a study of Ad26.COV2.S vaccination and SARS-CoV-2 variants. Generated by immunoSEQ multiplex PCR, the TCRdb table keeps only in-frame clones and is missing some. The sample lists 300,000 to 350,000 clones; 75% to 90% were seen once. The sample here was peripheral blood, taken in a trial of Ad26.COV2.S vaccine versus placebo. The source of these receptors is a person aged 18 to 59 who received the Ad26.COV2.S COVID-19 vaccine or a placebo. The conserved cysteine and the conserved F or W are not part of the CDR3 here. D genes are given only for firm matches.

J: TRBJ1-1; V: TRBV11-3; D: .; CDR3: ASSLMGTTEAF
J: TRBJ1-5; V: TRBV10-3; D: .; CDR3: AISDRDSNQPQH
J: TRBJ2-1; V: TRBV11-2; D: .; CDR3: ASSSIGLAHSSYNEQF
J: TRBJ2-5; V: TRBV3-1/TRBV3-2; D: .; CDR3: ASSQFGHTTQY
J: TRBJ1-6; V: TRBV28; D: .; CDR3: ASMGLARPFH
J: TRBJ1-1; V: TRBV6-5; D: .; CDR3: ASSYSSTQNTEAF
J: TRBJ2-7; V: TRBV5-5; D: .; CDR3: ASSLWLSWEQY
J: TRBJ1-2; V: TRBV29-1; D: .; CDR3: SVSTGLNYGYT
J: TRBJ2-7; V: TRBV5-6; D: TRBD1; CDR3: ASSWGTGGYEQY
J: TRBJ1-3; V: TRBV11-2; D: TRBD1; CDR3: ASTTQRRGPGNTIY
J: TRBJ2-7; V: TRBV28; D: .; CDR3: ASSGGDDRPYEQY
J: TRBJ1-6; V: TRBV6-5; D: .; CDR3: ASSPRLGGGSPLH
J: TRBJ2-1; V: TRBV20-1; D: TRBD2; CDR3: SASNFRVAGDNEQF
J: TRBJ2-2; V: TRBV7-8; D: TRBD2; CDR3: ASSPLTSGTNTGELF
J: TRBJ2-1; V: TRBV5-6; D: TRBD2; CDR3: ASSFPFSGPKSYNEQF
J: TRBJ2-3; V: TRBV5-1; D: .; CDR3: ASSLGRNPSTDTQY
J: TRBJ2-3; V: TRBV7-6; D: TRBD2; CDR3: ASSLRGSGITDTQY